These 20 T cell receptor beta chains originate from one sample sequenced in a study of OX40 agonist ivuxolimab in advanced cancers. Libraries were prepared by immunoSEQ multiplex PCR; TCRdb keeps only in-frame clonotypes and omits some of them. The table records 80,000 to 95,000 clones, about 90% of them present only once. The sample was CD4+ or CD8+ T cells sorted from blood, taken in a trial of the OX40 agonist ivuxolimab. The source is an adult with an advanced solid tumor such as melanoma, head and neck, liver or kidney cancer.

This clone came up once. The chain has TRBV27 and TRBJ2-2; possibly TRBD2 for D (6 bases). Trimming left V 6 bases short and J 6 bases short, with 14 bases between. CDR3 length: 14 residues. Germline assignment: CDR1 MNHEY and CDR2 SMNVEV (reference sequence). CDR3 loop: CASSPFTGAGELFF. The CDR3 region has the DNA TGTGCCAGCAGCCCTTTTACGGGGGCCGGGGAGCTGTTTTTT.

The chain couples TRBV7-9 to TRBJ1-2, with D tentatively TRBD1 (5 bases). Per germline, CDR1 SEHNR and CDR2 FQNEAQ (reference sequence). CDR3 length: 13 residues. The V gene lost 5 bases and the J gene lost 9 bases, with 16 bases spanning the gap. The CDR3 spells CASSPPGGVSYTF. CDR3 nucleotide sequence: TGTGCCAGCAGCCCACCCGGGGGGGTTAGCTACACCTTC.

V usage is TRBV27 and J usage is TRBJ1-2; D is unresolved. The CDR3 has 14 amino acids. V lost 6 bases, J lost 3 bases, and 14 bases lay in between. The germline gives CDR1 MNHEY, CDR2 SMNVEV (reference sequence). As DNA, the CDR3 is TGTGCCAGCAGGAGACGCCAAAGTGACTATGGCTACACCTTC. Its translation: CASRRRQSDYGYTF.

The V gene is TRBV2, the J gene TRBJ1-4, with D hard to call. There are 11 residues in the CDR3. Trimming removed 5 bases from V and 7 bases from J, with 5 bases in between. Germline CDR1 is SNHLY and CDR2 is FYNNEI. The DNA for the CDR3 is TGTGCCAGCAGTAGCGGTGAAAAACTGTTTTTT. Protein product: CASSSGEKLFF.

The chain recombines TRBV5-4 with TRBJ2-5; 8 nucleotides match TRBD2. The length of the CDR3 is 14 residues. The germline gives CDR1 SGHNT, CDR2 YYREEE (reference sequence). Trimming took 4 bases from V and 4 from J; bases not matched to a gene: 6. CDR3 residues: CASSPETSVETQYF. DNA of the CDR3: TGTGCCAGCAGCCCCGAGACTAGCGTAGAGACCCAGTACTTC.

A few counts support this clone. The genes are TRBV19 and TRBJ1-2; maybe TRBD1 (5 bases). The CDR3 spans 13 residues. The germline gives CDR1 LNHDA, CDR2 SQIVND (reference sequence). Deletions cut 8 bases from V and 3 bases from J, with 13 bases between. The CDR3 here is CASGMGTDYGYTF. The CDR3 nucleotides read TGTGCCAGTGGCATGGGGACGGACTATGGCTACACCTTC.

V and J are TRBV29-1 and TRBJ2-3; a weak D match, TRBD1 (5 bases). V was shortened by 4 bases and J by 0 bases, with 8 bases between the two germline ends. This CDR3 is 13 amino acids long. Germline CDR1 is SQVTM and CDR2 is ANQGSEA. The CDR3 DNA is TGCAGCGTTGTTCAGGGCAGCACAGATACGCAGTATTTT. It specifies CSVVQGSTDTQYF.

This chain joins TRBV5-4 and TRBJ2-7; 7 bases are shared with TRBD2. The ends lost 2 bases at V and 5 bases at J; junction bases unmatched: 4. The germline gives CDR1 SGHNT, CDR2 YYREEE (reference sequence). CDR3 size: 13 residues. The DNA of the CDR3 is TGTGCCAGCAGCTTCAGACTAGCACACGAGCAGTACTTC. It yields the protein CASSFRLAHEQYF.

The CDR3 DNA sequence: TGCGCCAGCAGCCCCCCTAGCGGGAGGTACCAAGAGACCCAGTACTTC. Translating gives CASSPPSGRYQETQYF. This chain joins TRBV4-1 and TRBJ2-5, with 11 bases identical to TRBD2. The length of the CDR3 is 16 residues. The V gene's germline CDR1 is MGHRA and CDR2 YSYEKL. V was pared by 4 bases and J by 0 bases, with 4 bases of the junction left unmatched.

This rearrangement joins TRBV5-1 to TRBJ1-2; no clear D gene. This CDR3 spans 14 amino acids. Trimming shortened V by 1 base and J by 5 bases, and 12 bases separated the two germline ends. Germline V lookup: CDR1 SGHRS, CDR2 YFSETQ. CDR3 in DNA: TGCGCCAGCAGCTTGACGGGGATTCGGTATGGCTACACCTTC. Amino acid sequence: CASSLTGIRYGYTF.

The V and J genes are TRBV27 and TRBJ2-2; D perhaps matches TRBD1 (6 bases). V dropped 8 bases and J dropped 6 bases, with 25 bases sitting between them. There are 17 residues in the CDR3. Germline-derived CDR1 and CDR2 are MNHEY and SMNVEV (reference sequence). The CDR3 DNA reads as TGTGCCAGCTCCCTTCGGACGCTAACAGGGCTCGCCGGGGAGCTGTTTTTT. This sequence encodes CASSLRTLTGLAGELFF.

This sequence joins TRBV28 and TRBJ2-5; no clear D gene. V was trimmed by 5 bases and J by 2 bases, leaving 12 bases between them. The CDR3 contains 14 residues. Germline V lookup: CDR1 MDHEN, CDR2 SYDVKM. The DNA for the CDR3 is TGTGCCAGCAGTACCCGACCCTTGCAAGAGACCCAGTACTTC. Its translation: CASSTRPLQETQYF.

This clone showed up just a few times. V is TRBV6-4 and J is TRBJ2-1; 7 positions agree with TRBD2. V was pared by 3 bases and J by 5 bases, with 1 base of the junction left unmatched. The CDR3 loop spans 13 amino acids. The germline gives CDR1 MRHNA, CDR2 SNTAGT. The CDR3 DNA is TGTGCCAGCAGTGAAGGGACTAACAATGAGCAGTTCTTC. It yields the protein CASSEGTNNEQFF.

The chain carries TRBV11-2 and TRBJ2-3; D possibly uses TRBD1 or TRBD2 (5 bases each). Per the germline V gene, CDR1 is SGHAT and CDR2 is FQNNGV. Trimming left V 6 bases short and J 6 bases short, with 19 bases between. CDR3 size: 15 residues. This CDR3 reads CASREPGPLTDTQYF. The DNA for the CDR3 is TGTGCCAGCAGGGAGCCGGGACCTCTGACCGATACGCAGTATTTT.

This sequence joins TRBV6-1 and TRBJ2-7; 7 nucleotides match TRBD1. Germline values: CDR1 MNHNS, CDR2 SASEGT. CDR3 length: 12 residues. The V and J ends lost 3 bases and 5 bases, in that order; junction bases with no gene match: 1. CDR3 sequence reads: CASSDGTDEQYF. The CDR3 coding sequence is TGTGCCAGCAGTGACGGGACAGACGAGCAGTACTTC.

The V gene is TRBV4-1, the J gene TRBJ2-3; 8 bases match TRBD2. The germline V gene has CDR1 MGHRA and CDR2 YSYEKL. Losses at the gene ends were 1 base for V and 4 bases for J; bases not matched to a gene: 4. The CDR3 loop spans 15 amino acids. The CDR3 nucleotides are TGCGCCAGCAGCCAAGGCGAGCGGGAGTCAGATACGCAGTATTTT. It translates to CASSQGERESDTQYF.

The chain recombines TRBV30 with TRBJ2-3, with 7 positions matching TRBD1. V gave up 5 bases and J gave up 2 bases; unmatched junction bases: 7. The CDR3 consists of 14 residues. Germline CDR1 reads GTSNPN; CDR2 reads SVGIG (reference sequence). Here the CDR3 reads CAWGGQRDTDTQYF. CDR3 DNA sequence: TGTGCCTGGGGGGGACAGAGAGACACAGATACGCAGTATTTT.

The rearrangement joins TRBV5-5 to TRBJ2-7; a weak D match, TRBD1 (5 bases). The germline gives CDR1 SGHKS, CDR2 YYEKEE (reference sequence). V dropped 0 bases and J dropped 4 bases, with 11 bases sitting between them. This CDR3 spans 14 amino acids. The CDR3 nucleotides are TGTGCCAGCAGCTTGGCAGGGAACGGTTACGAGCAGTACTTC. It specifies CASSLAGNGYEQYF.

The chain uses TRBV30 and TRBJ2-7, with 8 bases aligning to TRBD1. The CDR3 runs to 12 residues. V shed 5 bases, J shed 5 bases, and the junction held 5 bases outside the gene matches. CDR1 GTSNPN and CDR2 SVGIG come from the germline V gene (reference sequence). CDR3 nucleotides: TGTGCCTGGTCACAGGGGGTGCACGAGCAGTACTTC. The encoded protein is CAWSQGVHEQYF. Complete variable domain (other parts from reference TRBV30 and TRBJ2-7): SQTIHQWPATLVQPVGSPLSLECTVEGTSNPNLYWYRQAAGRGLQLLFYSVGIGQISSEVPQNLSASRPQDRQFILSSKKLLLSDSGFYLCAWSQGVHEQYFGPGTRLTVT.

The rearrangement uses TRBV10-3 and TRBJ2-7, with 14 bases fitting TRBD2. Trimming took 4 bases from V and 5 from J; bases not matched to a gene: 1. Germline V CDR1 and CDR2: ENHRY, SYGVKD. The length of the CDR3 is 14 residues. CDR3 protein: CAISVGLAGDEQYF. Here the CDR3 DNA reads TGTGCCATCAGTGTGGGACTAGCGGGAGACGAGCAGTACTTC.